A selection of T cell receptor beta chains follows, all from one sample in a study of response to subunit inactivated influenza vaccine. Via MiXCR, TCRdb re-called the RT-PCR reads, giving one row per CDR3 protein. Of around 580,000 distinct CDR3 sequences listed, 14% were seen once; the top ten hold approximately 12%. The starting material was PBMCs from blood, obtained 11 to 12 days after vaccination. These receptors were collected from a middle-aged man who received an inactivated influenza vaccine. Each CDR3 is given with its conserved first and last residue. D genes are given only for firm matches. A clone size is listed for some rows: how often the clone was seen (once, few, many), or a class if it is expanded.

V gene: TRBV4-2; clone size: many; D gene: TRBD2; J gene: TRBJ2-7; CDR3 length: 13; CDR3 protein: CASSGTSGGEQYF; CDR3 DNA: TGTGCCAGCTCCGGGACTAGCGGGGGGGAGCAGTACTTC
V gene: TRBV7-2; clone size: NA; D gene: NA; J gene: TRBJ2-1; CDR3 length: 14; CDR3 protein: CASSLAAGLSEQFF; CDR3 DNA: TGTGCCAGCAGCTTAGCCGCAGGGCTCAGTGAGCAGTTCTTC
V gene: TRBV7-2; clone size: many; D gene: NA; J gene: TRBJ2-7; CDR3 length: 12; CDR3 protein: CASSDSSYEQYF; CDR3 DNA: TGTGCCAGCAGCGACAGCTCCTACGAGCAGTACTTC
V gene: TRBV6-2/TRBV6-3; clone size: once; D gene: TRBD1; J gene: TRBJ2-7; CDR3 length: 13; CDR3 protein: CASSGDRGTLQYF; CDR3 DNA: TGTGCCAGCAGCGGAGACAGGGGGACGCTTCAGTACTTC
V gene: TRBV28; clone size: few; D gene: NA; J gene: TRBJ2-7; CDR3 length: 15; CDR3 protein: CASSRTGRGSYEQYF; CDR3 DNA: TGTGCCAGCAGCCGGACAGGGAGGGGTTCCTACGAGCAGTACTTC
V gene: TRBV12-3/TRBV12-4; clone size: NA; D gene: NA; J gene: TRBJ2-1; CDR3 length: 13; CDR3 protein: CASSLVINNEQFF; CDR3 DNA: TGTGCCAGCAGTTTAGTGATCAACAATGAGCAGTTCTTC
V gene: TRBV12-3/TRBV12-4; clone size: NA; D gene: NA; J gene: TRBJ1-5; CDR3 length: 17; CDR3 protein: CASIPSWGLASNQPQHF; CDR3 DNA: TGTGCCAGCATACCTTCTTGGGGCCTAGCCTCCAATCAGCCCCAGCATTTT
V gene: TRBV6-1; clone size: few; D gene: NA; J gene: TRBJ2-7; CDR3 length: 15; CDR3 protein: CASSPQGGYTYEQYF; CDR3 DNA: TGTGCCAGCAGCCCACAGGGAGGGTACACCTACGAGCAGTACTTC
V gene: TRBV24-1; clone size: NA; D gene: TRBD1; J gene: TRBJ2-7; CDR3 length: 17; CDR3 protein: CATSDGTGDHLSYEQYF; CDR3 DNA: TGTGCCACCAGTGATGGGACAGGGGACCATCTCTCCTACGAGCAGTACTTC
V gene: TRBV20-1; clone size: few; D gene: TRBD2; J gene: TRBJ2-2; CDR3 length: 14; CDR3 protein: CSAVPGLNTGELFF; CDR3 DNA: TGCAGTGCCGTTCCGGGACTAAACACCGGGGAGCTGTTTTTT
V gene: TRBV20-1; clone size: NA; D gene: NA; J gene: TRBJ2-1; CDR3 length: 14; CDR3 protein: CSARDSLASNEQFF; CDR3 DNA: TGCAGTGCTAGAGATAGCCTAGCGTCGAATGAGCAGTTCTTC
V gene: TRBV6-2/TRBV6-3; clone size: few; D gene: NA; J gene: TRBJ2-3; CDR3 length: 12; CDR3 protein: CASTREADTQYF; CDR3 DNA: TGTGCCAGCACCCGCGAAGCGGATACGCAGTATTTT
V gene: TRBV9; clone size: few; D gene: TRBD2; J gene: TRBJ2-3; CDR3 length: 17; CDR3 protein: CASSVGLAGLFTDTQYF; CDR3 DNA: TGTGCCAGCAGCGTCGGACTAGCAGGCCTTTTCACAGATACGCAGTATTTT
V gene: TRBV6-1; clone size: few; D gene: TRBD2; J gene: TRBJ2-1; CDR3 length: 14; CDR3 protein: CASRPDRTSNEQFF; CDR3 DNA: TGTGCCAGCAGGCCCGATCGGACTAGCAATGAGCAGTTCTTC
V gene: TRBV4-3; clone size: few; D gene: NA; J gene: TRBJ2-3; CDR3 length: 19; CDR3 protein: CASSQERRGHSSSTDTQYF; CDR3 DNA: TGCGCCAGCAGCCAAGAGAGGAGGGGTCATTCAAGCAGCACAGATACGCAGTATTTT
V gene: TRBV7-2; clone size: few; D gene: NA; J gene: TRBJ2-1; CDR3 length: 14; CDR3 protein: CASGPYMGAGEQFF; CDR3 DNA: TGTGCCAGCGGGCCCTATATGGGGGCGGGGGAGCAGTTCTTC
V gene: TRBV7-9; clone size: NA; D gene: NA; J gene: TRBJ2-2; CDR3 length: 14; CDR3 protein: CASSFFRGGGELFF; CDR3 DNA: TGTGCCAGCAGCTTCTTTCGGGGAGGCGGGGAGCTGTTTTTT
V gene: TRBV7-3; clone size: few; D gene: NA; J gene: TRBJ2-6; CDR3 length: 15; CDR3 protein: CASSSSVDGANVLTF; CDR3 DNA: TGTGCCAGCAGTTCCTCGGTGGACGGGGCCAACGTCCTGACTTTC
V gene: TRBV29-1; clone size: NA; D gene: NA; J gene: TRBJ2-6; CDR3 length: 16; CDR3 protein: CSVEDPYGLGANVLTF; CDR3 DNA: TGCAGCGTTGAAGATCCGTATGGGCTTGGGGCCAACGTCCTGACTTTC
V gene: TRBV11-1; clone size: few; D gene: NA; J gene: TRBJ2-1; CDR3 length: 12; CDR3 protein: CASSSALDEQFF; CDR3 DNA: TGTGCCAGCAGCTCAGCACTGGACGAGCAGTTCTTC
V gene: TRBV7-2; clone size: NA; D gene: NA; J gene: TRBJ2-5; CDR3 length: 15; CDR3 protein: CASTRQGWYQETQYF; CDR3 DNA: TGTGCCAGCACGCGGCAGGGATGGTACCAAGAGACCCAGTACTTC
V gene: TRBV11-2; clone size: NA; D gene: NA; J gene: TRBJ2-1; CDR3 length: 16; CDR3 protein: CASSLFMDRGFNEQFF; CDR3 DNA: TGTGCCAGCAGCTTATTCATGGATCGGGGTTTCAATGAGCAGTTCTTC
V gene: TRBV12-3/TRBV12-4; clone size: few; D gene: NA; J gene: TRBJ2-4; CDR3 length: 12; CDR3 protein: CASSTSTSPQYF; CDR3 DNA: NA
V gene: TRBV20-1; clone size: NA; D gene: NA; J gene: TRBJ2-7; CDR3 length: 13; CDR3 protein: CSARDDPDYEQYF; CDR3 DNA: TGCAGTGCTAGAGATGACCCTGACTACGAGCAGTACTTC
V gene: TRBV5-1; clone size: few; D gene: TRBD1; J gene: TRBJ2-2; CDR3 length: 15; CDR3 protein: CASSVRDRDTGELFF; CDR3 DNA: TGCGCCAGCAGCGTCCGGGACAGGGACACCGGGGAGCTGTTTTTT
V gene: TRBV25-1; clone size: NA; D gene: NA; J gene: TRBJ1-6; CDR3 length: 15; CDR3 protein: CASSEYGGFGSPLHF; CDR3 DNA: TGTGCCAGCAGTGAATATGGGGGATTTGGGTCACCCCTCCACTTT
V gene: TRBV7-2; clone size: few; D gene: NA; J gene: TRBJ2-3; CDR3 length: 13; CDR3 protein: CASSPRGVDTQYF; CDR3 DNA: TGTGCCAGCAGCCCTAGGGGCGTCGATACGCAGTATTTT
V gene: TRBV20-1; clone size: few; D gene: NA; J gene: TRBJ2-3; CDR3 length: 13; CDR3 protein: CSARVSRTDTQYF; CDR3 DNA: TGCAGTGCTAGAGTATCGCGCACAGATACGCAGTATTTT
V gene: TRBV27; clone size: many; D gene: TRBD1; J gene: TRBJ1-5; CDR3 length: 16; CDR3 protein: CASRDRGFYSNQPQHF; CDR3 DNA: TGTGCCAGCAGGGACAGGGGGTTCTATAGCAATCAGCCCCAGCATTTT